This T cell receptor (beta chain) was captured by sequencing in a study of cytomegalovirus exposure and HLA in healthy donors. Study-level findings and limits: The study reported that TCR beta sequences accurately predicted HLA-A and HLA-B alleles in most subjects. Among CMV-associated TCR beta chains, most appeared HLA-restricted in a later analysis. There were reportedly fewer N-insertions in an Asian-associated ancestry cluster than the approximately 670-donor mean, in a later analysis. Cytomegalovirus status was reportedly diagnosed by the classifier with high specificity and sensitivity.

Turning to this clone: Its antigen is as yet unknown.

Trimming shortened V by 4 bases and J by 0 bases, and 13 bases separated the two germline ends. This CDR3 spans 17 amino acids. Germline lookup yields CDR1 SGHVS and CDR2 FNYEAQ. PCR employed 60 Vbeta and 13 Jbeta primers. Here immunoSEQ multiplex PCR was the method, and the copy in TCRdb shows in-frame clones only, minus some. Among about 130,000 clones, roughly 78% were seen once, and the ten largest hold 8.9%. The chain has TRBV7-6 and TRBJ2-6, with D maybe TRBD1 (5 bases). Sequenced input: PBMCs. The clonotype originates from a man aged 25-40 years in good health and CMV-seropositive. CDR3 nucleotide sequence: TGTGCCAGCAGCTCGACAGTCCGGGTCTCTGGGGCCAACGTCCTGACTTTC. Its protein is CASSSTVRVSGANVLTF.